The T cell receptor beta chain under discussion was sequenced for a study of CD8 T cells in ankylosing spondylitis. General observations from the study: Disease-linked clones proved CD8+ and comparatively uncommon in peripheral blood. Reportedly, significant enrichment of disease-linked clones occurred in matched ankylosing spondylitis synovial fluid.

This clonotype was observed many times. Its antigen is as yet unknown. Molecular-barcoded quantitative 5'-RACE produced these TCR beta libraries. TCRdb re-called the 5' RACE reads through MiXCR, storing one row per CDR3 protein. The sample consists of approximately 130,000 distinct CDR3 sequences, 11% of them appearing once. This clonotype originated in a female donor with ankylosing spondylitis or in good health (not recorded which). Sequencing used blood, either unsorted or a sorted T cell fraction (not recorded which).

As DNA, the CDR3 is TGCGCCAGCAGCTTGTCTGGACAGGGTTCCTACGAGCAGTACTTC. It specifies CASSLSGQGSYEQYF. This sequence joins TRBV5-1 and TRBJ2-7, with TRBD1 matching over 8 bases. CDR3 length equals 15 residues. V lost 1 base and J lost 1; bases outside the gene matches: 4. CDR1 is SGHRS, CDR2 YFSETQ, per germline.